This T cell receptor (beta chain) was sequenced in a study of cytomegalovirus exposure and HLA in healthy donors. About this clone: Its target is unknown.

Study-wide results and limits: Based on reports, TCR beta sequences accurately predicted HLA-A and HLA-B alleles for most subjects. When the data were analyzed later, several of the most significant clusters appeared to be linked to common viral pathogens.

This CDR3 has 14 amino acids. Germline CDR1 reads SNHLY; CDR2 reads FYNNEI. The V gene lost 3 bases and the J gene lost 3 bases, with 11 bases spanning the gap. With 60 Vbeta and 13 Jbeta primers, the PCR was carried out. Per the original data handling: The count from a later analysis was tens of millions of unique TCR beta chains, some 10 million of them shared. TCRdb's table, derived via immunoSEQ multiplex PCR, lists solely in-frame clones and lacks some. The DNA gave D and trimming, while V, J and clone size come from that table. Of under 100,000 clones listed, approximately 79% are singletons. The sample taken for sequencing was PBMCs. The rearrangement links TRBV2 to TRBJ1-1; no definite D call. The TCR was taken from a man in his thirties or forties in good health and CMV-seronegative. CDR3 loop: CASSEGRRDTEAFF. The CDR3, as DNA: TGTGCCAGCAGTGAGGGCAGGAGGGACACTGAAGCTTTCTTT.